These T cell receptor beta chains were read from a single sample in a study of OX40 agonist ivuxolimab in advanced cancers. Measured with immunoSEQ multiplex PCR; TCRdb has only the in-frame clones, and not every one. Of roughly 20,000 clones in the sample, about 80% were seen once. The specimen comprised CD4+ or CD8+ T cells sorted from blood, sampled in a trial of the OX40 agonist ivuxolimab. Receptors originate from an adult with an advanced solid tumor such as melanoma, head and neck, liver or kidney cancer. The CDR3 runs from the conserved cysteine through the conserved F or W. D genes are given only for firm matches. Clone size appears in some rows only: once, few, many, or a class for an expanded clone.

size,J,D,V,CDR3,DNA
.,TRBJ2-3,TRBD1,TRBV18,CASSWDSYTDTQYF,TGTGCCAGCTCGTGGGACAGCTACACAGATACGCAGTATTTT
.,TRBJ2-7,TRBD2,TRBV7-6,CASSPGLANEQYF,TGTGCCAGCAGCCCGGGACTAGCCAACGAGCAGTACTTC
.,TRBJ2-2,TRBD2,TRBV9,CASSVVGAGTGELFF,TGTGCCAGCAGCGTAGTGGGAGCGGGAACCGGGGAGCTGTTTTTT
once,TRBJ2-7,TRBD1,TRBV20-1,CSARQGYEQYF,TGCAGTGCGAGACAGGGCTACGAGCAGTACTTC
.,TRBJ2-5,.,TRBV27,CASSSTAGETQYF,TGTGCCAGCAGTTCGACAGCAGGAGAGACCCAGTACTTC
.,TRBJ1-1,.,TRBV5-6,CASSLGGGGATEAFF,TGTGCCAGCAGCTTAGGCGGAGGGGGGGCCACTGAAGCTTTCTTT
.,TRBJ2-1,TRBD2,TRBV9,CASSVANRLARDEQFF,TGTGCCAGCAGCGTAGCTAACCGACTAGCCCGCGATGAGCAGTTCTTC
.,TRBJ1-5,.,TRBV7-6,CASSQGGGAYQPQHF,TGTGCCAGCAGTCAAGGTGGGGGGGCCTATCAGCCCCAGCATTTT
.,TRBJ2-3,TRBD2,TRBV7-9,CASSWGGDTDTQYF,TGTGCCAGCAGCTGGGGGGGAGACACAGATACGCAGTATTTT
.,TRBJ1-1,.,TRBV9,CASSYASGSTEAFF,TGTGCCAGCAGCTATGCCTCAGGGTCCACTGAAGCTTTCTTT
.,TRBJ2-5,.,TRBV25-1,CASSDSRGKYQETQYF,TGTGCCAGCAGTGATAGTAGGGGGAAGTACCAAGAGACCCAGTACTTC
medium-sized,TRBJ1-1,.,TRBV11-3,CASSVSVNTEAFF,TGTGCCAGCAGCGTCTCAGTGAACACTGAAGCTTTCTTT
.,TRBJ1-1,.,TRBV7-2,CASSLELRTADTEAFF,TGTGCCAGCAGCCTCGAGCTACGGACGGCGGACACTGAAGCTTTCTTT
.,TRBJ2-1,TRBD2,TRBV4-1,CASSRSSGGAFNEQFF,TGCGCCAGCAGCCGATCGTCCGGGGGGGCATTCAATGAGCAGTTCTTC
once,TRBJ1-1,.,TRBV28,CASSPLGYTEAFF,TGTGCCAGCAGTCCCCTCGGATACACTGAAGCTTTCTTT
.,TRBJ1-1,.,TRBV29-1,CSVDDGNLNTEAFF,TGCAGCGTTGATGATGGCAACTTGAACACTGAAGCTTTCTTT
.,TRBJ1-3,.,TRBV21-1,CASRKPRTACSGNTIYF,TGTGCCAGCAGGAAACCTAGGACAGCCTGCTCTGGAAACACCATATATTTT
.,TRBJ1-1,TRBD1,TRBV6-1,CASSEWPLGQGDTEAFF,TGTGCCAGCAGTGAATGGCCCCTGGGACAGGGGGACACTGAAGCTTTCTTT
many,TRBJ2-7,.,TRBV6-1,CASSEWPSYEQYF,TGTGCCAGCAGTGAATGGCCATCCTACGAGCAGTACTTC
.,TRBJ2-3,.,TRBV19,CASTTEETRVPDTQYF,TGTGCCAGTACCACGGAGGAGACAAGGGTCCCAGATACGCAGTATTTT
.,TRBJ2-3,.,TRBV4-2,CASSQTGPGGTDTQYF,TGTGCCAGCAGCCAAACCGGACCCGGTGGCACAGATACGCAGTATTTT
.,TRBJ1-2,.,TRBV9,CASSVGALSVYGYTF,TGTGCCAGCAGCGTAGGAGCGTTGTCAGTTTATGGCTACACCTTC
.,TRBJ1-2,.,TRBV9,CASSVAVTEDGYTF,TGTGCCAGCAGCGTAGCAGTGACGGAGGATGGCTACACCTTC
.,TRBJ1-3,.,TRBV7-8,CASSLGPTGSSGNTIYF,TGTGCCAGCAGCTTAGGACCTACAGGCAGCTCTGGAAACACCATATATTTT
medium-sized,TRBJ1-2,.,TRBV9,CASTRSEDYGYTF,TGTGCCAGCACCCGGTCCGAGGACTATGGCTACACCTTC
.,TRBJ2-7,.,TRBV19,CASSIKGTLDEQYF,TGTGCCAGTAGTATAAAGGGGACATTGGACGAGCAGTACTTC
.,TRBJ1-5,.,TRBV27,CASSFGRGGNQPQHF,TGTGCCAGCAGTTTCGGCAGGGGAGGAAATCAGCCCCAGCATTTT
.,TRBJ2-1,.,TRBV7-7,CASSAIQGSTYNEQFF,TGTGCCAGCAGCGCGATTCAGGGGAGTACTTACAATGAGCAGTTCTTC
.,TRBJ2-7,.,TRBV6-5,CASSYTPGSPNEQYF,TGTGCCAGCAGTTACACTCCCGGGAGCCCGAACGAGCAGTACTTC
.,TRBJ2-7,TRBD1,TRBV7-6,CASSLGYGQGGEQYF,TGTGCCAGCAGCTTAGGCTATGGACAGGGCGGCGAGCAGTACTTC
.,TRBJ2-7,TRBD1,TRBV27,CASSLGTGAGTYEQYF,TGTGCCAGCAGTTTAGGGACAGGGGCCGGAACCTACGAGCAGTACTTC
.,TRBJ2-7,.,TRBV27,CASSVLVAGYYEQYF,TGTGCCAGCAGCGTTCTGGTGGCAGGGTACTACGAGCAGTACTTC
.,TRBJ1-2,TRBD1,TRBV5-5,CASSLVTGGSGYTF,TGTGCCAGCAGCTTGGTGACAGGGGGATCTGGCTACACCTTC
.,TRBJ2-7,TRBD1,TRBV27,CASSLADRGEQYF,TGTGCCAGCAGTTTAGCGGACAGGGGGGAGCAGTACTTC
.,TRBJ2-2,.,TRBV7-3,CASSLTGELFF,TGTGCCAGCAGCTTAACCGGGGAGCTGTTTTTT
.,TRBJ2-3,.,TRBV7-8,CASSLDGFTDTQYF,TGTGCCAGCAGCTTAGACGGGTTCACAGATACGCAGTATTTT
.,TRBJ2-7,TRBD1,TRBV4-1,CASSQVLRDRYVSEQYF,TGCGCCAGCAGCCAAGTCTTGAGGGACAGATACGTTTCAGAGCAGTACTTC
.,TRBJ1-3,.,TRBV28,CASSFISISGNTIYF,TGTGCCAGCAGTTTCATAAGTATCTCTGGAAACACCATATATTTT
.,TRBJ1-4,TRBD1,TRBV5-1,CASWEGTGEEKLFF,TGCGCCAGCTGGGAGGGGACAGGGGAGGAAAAACTGTTTTTT
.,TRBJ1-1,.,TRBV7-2,CASSLASGRWNTEAFF,TGTGCCAGCAGCTTAGCCTCTGGTCGGTGGAACACTGAAGCTTTCTTT
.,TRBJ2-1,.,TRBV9,CASSGTKYEQFF,TGTGCCAGCAGCGGGACCAAATATGAGCAGTTCTTC